These 5 T cell receptor beta chains originate from one sample sequenced in a study of OX40 agonist ivuxolimab in advanced cancers. Only in-frame clones appear in the TCRdb table, and some are missing; sequencing was by immunoSEQ multiplex PCR. The sample holds about 32,000 clones; about 93% are singletons and the top ten take about 4.3%. The input for sequencing was CD4+ or CD8+ T cells sorted from blood, taken in a trial of the OX40 agonist ivuxolimab. These receptor sequences come from an adult with an advanced solid tumor such as melanoma, head and neck, liver or kidney cancer.

The rearrangement uses TRBV27 and TRBJ2-1; 14 nucleotides agree with TRBD2. V lost 6 bases to trimming and J lost 6 bases; unmatched junction nucleotides: 4. This CDR3 is 15 amino acids long. CDR1 and CDR2 (germline): MNHEY, SMNVEV (reference sequence). This CDR3 is CASRPGLAGGNEQFF. The CDR3 DNA reads TGTGCCAGCAGACCCGGACTAGCGGGAGGCAATGAGCAGTTCTTC.

This clone has just one count. The chain links TRBV7-6 to TRBJ1-3; D is uncertain. Trimming removed 0 bases from V and 2 bases from J, with 8 bases in between. Germline values: CDR1 SGHVS, CDR2 FNYEAQ. The CDR3 covers 15 residues. DNA of the CDR3: TGTGCCAGCAGCTTAGCTCCAGAAGCTGGAAACACCATATATTTT. Encoded protein: CASSLAPEAGNTIYF. The full variable domain, completed using reference TRBV7-6 and TRBJ1-3, is GAGVSQSPRYKVTKRGQDVALRCDPISGHVSLYWYRQALGQGPEFLTYFNYEAQQDKSGLPNDRFSAERPEGSISTLTIQRTEQRDSAMYRCASSLAPEAGNTIYFGEGSWLTVV.

The CDR3 coding sequence is TGCGCCAGCACCCCAAGATATAAACAAGAGACCCAGTACTTC. It specifies CASTPRYKQETQYF. The genes are TRBV4-3 and TRBJ2-5, with unresolved D. CDR3 length: 14 residues. The germline V gene encodes CDR1 LGHNA and CDR2 YSLEER. The V gene lost 7 bases and the J gene lost 2 bases, with 14 bases spanning the gap.

V gene TRBV6-1 combines with J gene TRBJ2-7, with TRBD2 as a possible D gene (7 bases). Per germline, CDR1 MNHNS and CDR2 SASEGT. V was clipped by 4 bases and J by 3 bases, with 10 bases between them. The CDR3 extends over 13 amino acids. In DNA form, the CDR3 reads TGTGCCAGCAGTGGGAGGGGGGGCTACGAGCAGTACGTC. Protein product: CASSGRGGYEQYV.

The sample holds a few counts of this clone. The V call is TRBV18, the J call TRBJ1-2; no definite D call. Germline CDR1 and CDR2: KGHSH and LQKENI. Trimming took 7 bases from V and 1 from J, leaving 16 bases between them. The CDR3 contains 15 residues. DNA for the CDR3: TGTGCCAGCTTCACCACTGTCGGGCATAACTATGGCTACACCTTC. This gives the protein CASFTTVGHNYGYTF.